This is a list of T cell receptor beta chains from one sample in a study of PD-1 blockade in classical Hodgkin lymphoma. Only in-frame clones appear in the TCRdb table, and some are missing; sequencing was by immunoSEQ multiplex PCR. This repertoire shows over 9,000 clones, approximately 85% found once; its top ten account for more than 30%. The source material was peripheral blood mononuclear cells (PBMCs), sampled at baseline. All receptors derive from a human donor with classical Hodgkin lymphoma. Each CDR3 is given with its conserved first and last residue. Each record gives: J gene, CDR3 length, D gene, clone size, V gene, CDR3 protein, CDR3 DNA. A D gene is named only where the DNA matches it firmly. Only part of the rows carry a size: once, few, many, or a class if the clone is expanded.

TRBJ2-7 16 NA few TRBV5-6 CASSLEGIRRSYEQYF TGTGCCAGCAGCTTGGAAGGAATTCGTCGGTCCTACGAGCAGTACTTC
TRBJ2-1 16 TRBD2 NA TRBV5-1 CASIQGTSGNYNEQFF TGCGCCAGCATCCAAGGGACTAGCGGTAACTACAATGAGCAGTTCTTC
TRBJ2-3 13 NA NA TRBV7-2 CASSPMTADTQYF TGTGCCAGCAGCCCAATGACAGCAGATACGCAGTATTTT
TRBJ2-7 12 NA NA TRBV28 CASSKGQYEQYF TGTGCCAGCAGTAAAGGACAGTACGAGCAGTACTTC
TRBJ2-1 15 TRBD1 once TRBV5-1 CASSPLGDSINEQFF TGCGCCAGCAGCCCGTTAGGGGACAGTATCAATGAGCAGTTCTTC
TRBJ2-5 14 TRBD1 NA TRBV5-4 CASSRDRAQETQYF TGTGCCAGCAGCAGGGACAGGGCCCAAGAGACCCAGTACTTC
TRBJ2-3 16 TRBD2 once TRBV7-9 CASSFLSGGAGDTQYF TGTGCCAGCAGCTTTCTCTCCGGGGGGGCCGGAGATACGCAGTATTTT
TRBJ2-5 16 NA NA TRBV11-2 CASSRLGGGNQETQYF TGTGCCAGCAGCCGCCTTGGGGGCGGGAACCAAGAGACCCAGTACTTC
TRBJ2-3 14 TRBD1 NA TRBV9 CASSMGQGENTQYF TGTGCCAGCAGCATGGGACAGGGTGAAAATACGCAGTATTTT
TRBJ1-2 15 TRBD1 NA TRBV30 CAWSERTGYLGGYTF TGTGCCTGGAGTGAAAGGACAGGTTATTTGGGTGGCTACACCTTC
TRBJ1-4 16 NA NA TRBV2 CASSPRGGRTNEKLFF TGTGCCAGCAGTCCCAGGGGTGGGAGGACTAATGAAAAACTGTTTTTT
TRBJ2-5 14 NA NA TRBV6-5 CASSQSGTSETQYF TGTGCCAGCAGTCAATCCGGGACTTCAGAGACCCAGTACTTC
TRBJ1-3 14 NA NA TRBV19 CASTSGSPGNTIYF TGTGCCAGTACTTCAGGGTCCCCTGGAAACACCATATATTTT
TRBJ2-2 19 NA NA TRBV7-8 CASSPQPGSGGGNTGELFF TGTGCCAGCAGCCCCCAACCGGGTAGCGGAGGGGGTAACACCGGGGAGCTGTTTTTT
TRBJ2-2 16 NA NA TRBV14 CASSQDYSGDAGELFF TGTGCCAGCAGCCAAGATTACTCGGGAGATGCCGGGGAGCTGTTTTTT
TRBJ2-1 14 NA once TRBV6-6 CASSGGASYNEQFF TGTGCCAGCAGCGGCGGGGCGTCCTACAATGAGCAGTTCTTC
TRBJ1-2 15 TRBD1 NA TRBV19 CASSTRTGSNYGYTF TGTGCCAGTAGTACGAGGACAGGTAGTAACTATGGCTACACCTTC
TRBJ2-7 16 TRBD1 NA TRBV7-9 CASSLGGGRGHYEQYF TGTGCCAGCAGCTTAGGCGGTGGCAGGGGGCACTACGAGCAGTACTTC
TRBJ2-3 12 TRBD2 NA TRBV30 CAWSELAGTQYF TGTGCCTGGAGCGAACTAGCGGGGACGCAGTATTTT
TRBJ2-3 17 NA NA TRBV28 CASSWPRAGPIADTQYF TGTGCCAGCAGTTGGCCCCGGGCCGGGCCCATCGCAGATACGCAGTATTTT
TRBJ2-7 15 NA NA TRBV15 CATSGSSGRGSEQYF TGTGCCACCAGCGGATCCTCCGGGAGAGGTAGCGAGCAGTACTTC
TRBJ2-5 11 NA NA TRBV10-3 CATSRGETQYF TGTGCCACCTCTAGAGGCGAGACCCAGTACTTC
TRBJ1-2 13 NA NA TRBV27 CASTKSGEYGYTF TGTGCCAGCACCAAGAGTGGGGAATATGGCTACACCTTC
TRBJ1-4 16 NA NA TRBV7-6 CASSSAYGATNEKLFF TGTGCCAGCAGCTCGGCATACGGTGCAACTAATGAAAAACTGTTTTTT
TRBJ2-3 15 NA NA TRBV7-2 CASSLDWASTDTQYF TGTGCCAGCAGCTTAGATTGGGCTAGCACAGATACGCAGTATTTT
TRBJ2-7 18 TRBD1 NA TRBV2 CASSTKPGQARSSYEQYF TGTGCCAGCAGTACTAAGCCGGGACAGGCAAGGAGCTCCTACGAGCAGTACTTC
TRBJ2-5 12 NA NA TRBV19 CASSIGGETQYF TGTGCCAGTAGTATAGGGGGGGAGACCCAGTACTTC
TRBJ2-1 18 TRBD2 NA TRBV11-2 CASSFPASGGRGYNEQFF TGTGCCAGCAGCTTTCCCGCTAGCGGGGGAAGGGGGTACAATGAGCAGTTCTTC
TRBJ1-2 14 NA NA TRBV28 CASSPDRTNYGYTF TGTGCCAGCAGTCCAGACAGAACTAACTATGGCTACACCTTC
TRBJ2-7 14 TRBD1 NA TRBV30 CAWSPGTGVVEQYF TGTGCCTGGAGTCCCGGGACAGGGGTTGTCGAGCAGTACTTC
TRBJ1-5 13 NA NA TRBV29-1 CSVEDGIGQPQHF TGCAGCGTTGAGGACGGGATCGGTCAGCCCCAGCATTTT
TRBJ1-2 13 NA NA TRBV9 CASSVSQGSGYTF TGTGCCAGCAGCGTCTCACAGGGAAGCGGCTACACCTTC
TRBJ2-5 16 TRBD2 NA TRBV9 CASSPGTSGFEETQYF TGTGCCAGCAGCCCCGGGACTAGCGGGTTCGAAGAGACCCAGTACTTC
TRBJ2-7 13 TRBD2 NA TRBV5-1 CASRDGRAGEQYF TGCGCCAGCAGGGACGGGAGGGCCGGCGAGCAGTACTTC
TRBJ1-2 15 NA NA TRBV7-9 CASSDGQFHNYGYTF TGTGCCAGCAGCGATGGACAGTTTCATAACTATGGCTACACCTTC
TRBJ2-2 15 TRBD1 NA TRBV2 CASRPDRANTGELFF TGTGCCAGCAGACCGGACAGGGCGAACACCGGGGAGCTGTTTTTT
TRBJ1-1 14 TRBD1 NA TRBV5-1 CASSPTGSDTEAFF TGCGCCAGCAGCCCGACAGGGTCTGACACTGAAGCTTTCTTT
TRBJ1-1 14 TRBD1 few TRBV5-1 CASSQGDSNTEAFF TGCGCCAGCAGCCAGGGGGACAGCAACACTGAAGCTTTCTTT
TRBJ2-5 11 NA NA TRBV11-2 CASSSRETQYF TGTGCCAGCAGCTCCCGAGAGACCCAGTACTTC
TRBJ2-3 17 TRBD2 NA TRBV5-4 CASSSGGAGRGADTQYF TGTGCCAGCAGCTCCGGTGGAGCGGGACGGGGGGCAGATACGCAGTATTTT
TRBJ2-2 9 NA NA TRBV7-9 CASTGELFF TGTGCCAGCACCGGGGAGCTGTTTTTT
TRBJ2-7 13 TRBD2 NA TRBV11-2 CASSLTSGGDQYF TGTGCCAGCAGCTTAACTTCGGGGGGGGACCAGTACTTC
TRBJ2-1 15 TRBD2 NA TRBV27 CASSWGLAGGNEQFF TGTGCCAGCAGTTGGGGACTAGCGGGGGGGAATGAGCAGTTCTTC
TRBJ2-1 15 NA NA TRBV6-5 CASSYSTNRGDEQFF TGTGCCAGCAGTTACTCGACGAACCGAGGGGATGAGCAGTTCTTC
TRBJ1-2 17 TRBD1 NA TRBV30 CAWSLKLQGAKDYGYTF TGTGCCTGGAGCCTCAAACTCCAGGGGGCGAAGGACTATGGCTACACCTTC
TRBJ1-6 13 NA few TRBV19 CASGPYSNSPLHF TGTGCCAGTGGACCTTATTCTAATTCACCCCTCCACTTT